This TCR beta chain stems from a study of spatial heterogeneity in lung cancer. Study background: Matched bulk RNA-seq provided a T cell module score, and TCR transcript counts in tumor regions correlated strongly with it.

Study-level points and caveats: Within tumors, counts of expanded alpha and beta TCRs tracked tumor mutation counts. Coverage was estimated at roughly 7.3% of tumor T cells for alpha chains and roughly 14% for beta chains.

This CDR3 is 12 amino acids long. Germline V lookup: CDR1 DFQATT, CDR2 SNEGSKA (reference sequence). V lost 7 bases, J lost 0 bases, and 7 bases lay in between. Note on this clonotype: Its cognate antigen is unknown.

TCRdb independently ran MiXCR on the 5' RACE reads; one entry per CDR3 protein. This repertoire shows approximately 21,000 distinct CDR3 sequences, nearly 6.5% found once; its top ten account for over 9%. Time point specified: sample taken at primary tumor resection. Untreated early-stage non-small cell lung cancer patients, 72 in total, were the donors. The V and J genes are TRBV20-1 and TRBJ1-5, with D hard to call. Sequenced here: lung tumor tissue, sampled at surgery. This receptor was identified in a male donor with early-stage non-small cell lung cancer. DNA of the CDR3: TGCAGTGTCAGAAATAGCAATCAGCCCCAGCATTTT. Translated, it gives CSVRNSNQPQHF.